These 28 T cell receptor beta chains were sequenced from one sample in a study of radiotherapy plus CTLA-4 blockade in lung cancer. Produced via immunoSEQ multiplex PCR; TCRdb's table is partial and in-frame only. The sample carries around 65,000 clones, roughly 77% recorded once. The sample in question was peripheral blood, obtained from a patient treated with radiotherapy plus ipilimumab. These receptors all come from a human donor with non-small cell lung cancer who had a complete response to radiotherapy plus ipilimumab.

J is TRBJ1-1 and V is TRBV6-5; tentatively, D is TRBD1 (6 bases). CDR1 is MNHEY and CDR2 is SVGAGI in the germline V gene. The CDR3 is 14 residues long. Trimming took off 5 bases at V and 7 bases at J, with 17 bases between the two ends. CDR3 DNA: TGTGCCAGCAGTCCCCGACAGGCTAAAATTGAAGCTTTCTTT. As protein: CASSPRQAKIEAFF.

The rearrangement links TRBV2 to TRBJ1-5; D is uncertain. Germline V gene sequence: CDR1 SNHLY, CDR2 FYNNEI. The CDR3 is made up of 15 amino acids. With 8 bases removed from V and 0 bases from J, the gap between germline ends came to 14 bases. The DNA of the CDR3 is TGTGCCAGCGGACCGAGCGGATTTAGCAATCAGCCCCAGCATTTT. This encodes CASGPSGFSNQPQHF. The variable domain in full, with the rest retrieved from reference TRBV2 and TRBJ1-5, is EPEVTQTPSHQVTQMGQEVILRCVPISNHLYFYWYRQILGQKVEFLVSFYNNEISEKSEIFDDQFSVERPDGSNFTLKIRSTKLEDSAMYFCASGPSGFSNQPQHFGDGTRLSIL.

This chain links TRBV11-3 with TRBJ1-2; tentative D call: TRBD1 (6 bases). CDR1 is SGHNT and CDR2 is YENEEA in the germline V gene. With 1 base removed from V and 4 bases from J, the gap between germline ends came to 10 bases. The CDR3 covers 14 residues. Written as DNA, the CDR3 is TGTGCCAGCAGCTTAGCCGGGGGGGCCTATGGCTACACCTTC. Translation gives CASSLAGGAYGYTF.

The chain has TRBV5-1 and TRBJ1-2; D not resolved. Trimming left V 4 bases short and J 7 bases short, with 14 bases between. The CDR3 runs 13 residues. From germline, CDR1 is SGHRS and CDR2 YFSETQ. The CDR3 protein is CASSQDNFSGYTF. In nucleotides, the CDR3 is TGCGCCAGCAGCCAAGACAACTTTTCTGGCTACACCTTC.

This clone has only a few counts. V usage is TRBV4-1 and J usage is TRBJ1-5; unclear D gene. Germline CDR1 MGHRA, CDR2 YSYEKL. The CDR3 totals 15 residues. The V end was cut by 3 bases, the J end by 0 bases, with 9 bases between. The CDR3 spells CASSHLWDSNQPQHF. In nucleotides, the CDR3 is TGCGCCAGCAGCCACCTTTGGGATAGCAATCAGCCCCAGCATTTT.

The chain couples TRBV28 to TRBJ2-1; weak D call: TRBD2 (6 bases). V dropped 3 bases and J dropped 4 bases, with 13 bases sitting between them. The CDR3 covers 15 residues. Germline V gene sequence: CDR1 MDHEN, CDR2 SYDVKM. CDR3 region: CASSFISGQYNEQFF. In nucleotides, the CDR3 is TGTGCCAGCAGTTTTATTAGCGGACAATACAATGAGCAGTTCTTC.

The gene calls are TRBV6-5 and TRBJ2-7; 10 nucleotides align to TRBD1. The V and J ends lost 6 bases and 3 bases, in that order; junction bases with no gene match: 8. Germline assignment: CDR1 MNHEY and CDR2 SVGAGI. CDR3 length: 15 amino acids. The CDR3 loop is CASRLDRGHYYEQYV. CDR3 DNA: TGTGCCAGCAGACTTGACAGGGGGCACTACTACGAGCAGTACGTC.

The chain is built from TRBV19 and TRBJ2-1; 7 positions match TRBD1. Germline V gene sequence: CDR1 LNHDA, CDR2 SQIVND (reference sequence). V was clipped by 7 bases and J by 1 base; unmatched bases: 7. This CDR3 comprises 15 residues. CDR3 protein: CASKVQGNSYNEQFF. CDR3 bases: TGTGCCAGTAAAGTACAGGGGAATTCCTACAATGAGCAGTTCTTC. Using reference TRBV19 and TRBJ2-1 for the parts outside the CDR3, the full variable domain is DGGITQSPKYLFRKEGQNVTLSCEQNLNHDAMYWYRQDPGQGLRLIYYSQIVNDFQKGDIAEGYSVSREKKESFPLTVTSAQKNPTAFYLCASKVQGNSYNEQFFGPGTRLTVL.

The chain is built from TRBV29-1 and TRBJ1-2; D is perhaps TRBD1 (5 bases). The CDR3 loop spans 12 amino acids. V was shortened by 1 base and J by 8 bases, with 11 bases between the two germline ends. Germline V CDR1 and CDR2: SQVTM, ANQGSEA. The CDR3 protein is CSVEGTGSGYTF. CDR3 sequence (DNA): TGCAGCGTTGAAGGAACAGGAAGCGGCTACACCTTC. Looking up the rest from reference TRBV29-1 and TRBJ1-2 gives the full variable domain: SAVISQKPSRDICQRGTSLTIQCQVDSQVTMMFWYRQQPGQSLTLIATANQGSEATYESGFVIDKFPISRPNLTFSTLTVSNMSPEDSSIYLCSVEGTGSGYTFGSGTRLTVV.

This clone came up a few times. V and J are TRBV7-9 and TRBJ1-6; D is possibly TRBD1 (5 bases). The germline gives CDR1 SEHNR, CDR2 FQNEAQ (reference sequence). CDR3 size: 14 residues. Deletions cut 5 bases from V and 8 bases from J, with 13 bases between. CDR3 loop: CASSRRDGDSPLHF. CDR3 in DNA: TGTGCCAGCAGCCGCAGGGATGGGGATTCACCCCTCCACTTT.

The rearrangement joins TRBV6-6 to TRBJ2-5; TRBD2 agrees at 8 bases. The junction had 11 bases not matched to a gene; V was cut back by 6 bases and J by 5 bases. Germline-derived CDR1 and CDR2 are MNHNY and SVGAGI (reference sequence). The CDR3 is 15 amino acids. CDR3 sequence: CASRNSGGSRETQYF. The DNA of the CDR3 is TGTGCCAGCAGAAACAGCGGGGGCTCAAGGGAGACCCAGTACTTC.

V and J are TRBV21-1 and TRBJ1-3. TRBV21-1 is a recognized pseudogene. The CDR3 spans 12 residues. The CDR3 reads CASPGPGNTIYF. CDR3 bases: TGTGCCAGCCCAGGACCTGGAAACACCATATATTTT.

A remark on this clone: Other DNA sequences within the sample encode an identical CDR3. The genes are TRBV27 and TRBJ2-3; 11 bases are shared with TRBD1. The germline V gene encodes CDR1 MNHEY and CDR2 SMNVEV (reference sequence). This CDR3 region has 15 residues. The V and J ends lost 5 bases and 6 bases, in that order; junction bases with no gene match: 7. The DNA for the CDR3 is TGTGCCAGCAGTACCCGGACAGGGGGCGGGGATACGCAGTATTTT. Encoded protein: CASSTRTGGGDTQYF.

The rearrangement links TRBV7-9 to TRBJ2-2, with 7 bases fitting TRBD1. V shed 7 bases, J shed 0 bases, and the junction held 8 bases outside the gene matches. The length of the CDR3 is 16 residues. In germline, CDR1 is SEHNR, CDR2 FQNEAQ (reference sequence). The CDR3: CASITGQLSNTGELFF. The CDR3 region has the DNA TGTGCCAGCATCACGGGACAGCTCTCGAACACCGGGGAGCTGTTTTTT.

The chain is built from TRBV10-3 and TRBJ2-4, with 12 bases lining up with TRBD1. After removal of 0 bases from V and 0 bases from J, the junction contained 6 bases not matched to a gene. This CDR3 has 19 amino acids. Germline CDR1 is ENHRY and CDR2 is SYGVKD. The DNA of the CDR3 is TGTGCCATCAGTGAGTCTGGGACAGGGGGCACCGTAGCCAAAAACATTCAGTACTTC. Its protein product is CAISESGTGGTVAKNIQYF.

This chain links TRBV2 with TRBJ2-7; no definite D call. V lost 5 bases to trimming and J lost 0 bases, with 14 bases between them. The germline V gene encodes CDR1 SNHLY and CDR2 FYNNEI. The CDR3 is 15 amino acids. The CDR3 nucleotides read TGTGCCAGCAGTCCAGTGAGTATTAGCTCCTACGAGCAGTACTTC. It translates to CASSPVSISSYEQYF.

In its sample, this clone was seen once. The CDR3 reads CASSLSTGYTGELFF. The CDR3 DNA reads TGCGCCAGCAGCTTGTCGACAGGATACACCGGGGAGCTGTTTTTT. V and J are TRBV5-1 and TRBJ2-2; a weak D match, TRBD1 (6 bases). The CDR3 spans 15 residues. Per the germline V gene, CDR1 is SGHRS and CDR2 is YFSETQ. V was cut by 1 base and J by 3 bases, with 10 bases left in between.

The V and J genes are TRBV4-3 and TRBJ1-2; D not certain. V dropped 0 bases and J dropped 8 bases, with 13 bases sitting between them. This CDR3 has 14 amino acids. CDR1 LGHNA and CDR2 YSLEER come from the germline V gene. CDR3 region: CASSQEHGKGGYTF. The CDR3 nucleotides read TGCGCCAGCAGCCAAGAGCACGGGAAAGGAGGCTACACCTTC.

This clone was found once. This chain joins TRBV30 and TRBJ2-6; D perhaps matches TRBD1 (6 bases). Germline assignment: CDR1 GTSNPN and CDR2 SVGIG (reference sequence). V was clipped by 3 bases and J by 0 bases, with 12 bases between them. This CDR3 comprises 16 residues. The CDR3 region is CAWRQGTLSGANVLTF. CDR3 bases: TGTGCCTGGAGACAGGGAACCCTCTCTGGGGCCAACGTCCTGACTTTC. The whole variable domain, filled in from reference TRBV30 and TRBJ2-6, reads SQTIHQWPATLVQPVGSPLSLECTVEGTSNPNLYWYRQAAGRGLQLLFYSVGIGQISSEVPQNLSASRPQDRQFILSSKKLLLSDSGFYLCAWRQGTLSGANVLTFGAGSRLTVL.

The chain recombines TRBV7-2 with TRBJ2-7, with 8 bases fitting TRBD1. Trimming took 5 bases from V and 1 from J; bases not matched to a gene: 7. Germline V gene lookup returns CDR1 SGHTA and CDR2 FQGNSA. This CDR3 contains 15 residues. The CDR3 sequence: CASSPPGTGSYEQYF. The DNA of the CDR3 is TGTGCCAGCAGCCCCCCCGGGACAGGTTCCTACGAGCAGTACTTC.

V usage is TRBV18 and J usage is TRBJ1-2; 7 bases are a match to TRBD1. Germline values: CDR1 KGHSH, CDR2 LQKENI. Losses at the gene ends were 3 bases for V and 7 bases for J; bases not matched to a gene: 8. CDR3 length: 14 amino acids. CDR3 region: CASSPQDRPGGYTF. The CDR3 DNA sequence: TGTGCCAGCTCACCTCAGGACAGGCCGGGTGGCTACACCTTC.

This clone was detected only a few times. The CDR3 DNA sequence: TGTGCCATCAGTGACGCACTATCGGGAAACACCATATATTTT. Its protein is CAISDALSGNTIYF. J is TRBJ1-3 and V is TRBV10-3; D unclear. Germline V gene lookup returns CDR1 ENHRY and CDR2 SYGVKD. CDR3 length: 14 residues. Between the trimmed V and J ends, which lost 3 bases and 4 bases, there was a span of 10 bases.

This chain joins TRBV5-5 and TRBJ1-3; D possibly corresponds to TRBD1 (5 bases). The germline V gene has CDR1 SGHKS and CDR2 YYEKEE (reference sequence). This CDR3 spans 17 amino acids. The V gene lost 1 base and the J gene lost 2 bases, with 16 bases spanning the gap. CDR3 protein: CASSLTGAGLTGNTIYF. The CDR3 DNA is TGTGCCAGCAGCTTGACTGGGGCAGGGCTCACTGGAAACACCATATATTTT.

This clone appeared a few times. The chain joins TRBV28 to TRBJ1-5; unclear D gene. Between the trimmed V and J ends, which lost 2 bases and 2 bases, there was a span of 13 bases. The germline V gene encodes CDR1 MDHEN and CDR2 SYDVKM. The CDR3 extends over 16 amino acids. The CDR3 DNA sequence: TGTGCCAGCAGTTTAGGTGCCGGGAAGGGCAATCAGCCCCAGCATTTT. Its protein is CASSLGAGKGNQPQHF.

This CDR3 reads CASSTEILASQYV. The CDR3 region has the DNA TGTGCCAGCAGTACCGAAATACTAGCGTCGCAGTACGTC. The chain recombines TRBV27 with TRBJ2-7, with 7 bases that match TRBD2. Germline-derived CDR1 and CDR2 are MNHEY and SMNVEV (reference sequence). The junction had 10 bases not matched to a gene; V was cut back by 5 bases and J by 9 bases. This CDR3 is built from 13 residues.

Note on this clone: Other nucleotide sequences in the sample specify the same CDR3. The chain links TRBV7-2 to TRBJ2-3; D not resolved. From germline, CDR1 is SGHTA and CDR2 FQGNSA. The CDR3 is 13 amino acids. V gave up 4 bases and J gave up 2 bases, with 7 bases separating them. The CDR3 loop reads CASSSNPTDTQYF. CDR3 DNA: TGTGCCAGCAGCTCGAACCCCACAGATACGCAGTATTTT.

CDR3 protein: CASSEGTPAPGYTF. The CDR3 DNA reads as TGTGCCAGCAGTGAAGGGACACCTGCCCCCGGCTACACCTTC. This chain links TRBV2 with TRBJ1-2, with a tentative D call TRBD1 (5 bases). Per the germline V gene, CDR1 is SNHLY and CDR2 is FYNNEI. V lost 1 base and J lost 8, with 14 bases in between. This CDR3 has 14 amino acids.

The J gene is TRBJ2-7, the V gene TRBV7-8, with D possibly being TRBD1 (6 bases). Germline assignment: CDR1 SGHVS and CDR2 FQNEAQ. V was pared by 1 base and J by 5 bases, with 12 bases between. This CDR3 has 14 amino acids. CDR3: CASSLGWTEDEQYV. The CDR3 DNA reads TGTGCCAGCAGCTTAGGATGGACAGAAGACGAGCAGTACGTC.